The 8 T cell receptor beta chains below all came from one sample that was sequenced in a study of T cells in narcolepsy. Sequencing was performed with immunoSEQ multiplex PCR; in TCRdb, only in-frame clones are kept and a portion is missing. The table lists fewer than 40,000 clones, 84% of them singletons. Specimen: CD45RA- memory CD4+ T cells from PBMCs. These receptor sequences come from a human donor with narcolepsy.

The chain is built from TRBV29-1 and TRBJ2-7; 7 bases line up with TRBD1. CDR1 and CDR2 from the germline V gene are SQVTM and ANQGSEA. With V trimmed by 4 bases and J by 5 bases, 2 bases remained unmatched. CDR3 length: 11 residues. The CDR3 DNA reads as TGCAGCGTTGTGACAGGGAACGAGCAGTACGTC. Residues: CSVVTGNEQYV.

This clone is a singleton in its sample. V and J are TRBV7-9 and TRBJ1-1; 12 positions agree with TRBD1. The CDR3 extends over 17 amino acids. V dropped 4 bases and J dropped 1; count of bases not matched to a gene: 7. Looked up from germline, CDR1 is SEHNR and CDR2 is FQNEAQ (reference sequence). In nucleotides, the CDR3 is TGTGCCAGCAGCTCATGGGGGACAGGGGGCACGAACACTGAAGCTTTCTTT. Encoded protein: CASSSWGTGGTNTEAFF.

The chain recombines TRBV7-2 with TRBJ1-2, with D possibly TRBD1 on 6 matching bases. The length of the CDR3 is 15 residues. Between the trimmed V and J ends, which lost 5 bases and 8 bases, there was a span of 21 bases. Germline lookup yields CDR1 SGHTA and CDR2 FQGNSA. DNA for the CDR3: TGTGCCAGCAGCGTAGACAGGAACGGCCGGGAGGGCTACACCTTC. Translating it yields CASSVDRNGREGYTF.

The chain uses TRBV11-3 and TRBJ2-5; TRBD2 agrees at 12 bases. Germline V gene data show CDR1 as SGHNT and CDR2 as YENEEA. This CDR3 is built from 17 residues. V shed 4 bases and J 4 bases; nucleotides not matched to a gene: 10. This CDR3 is CASSSGASGGAAETQYF. The CDR3 DNA sequence: TGTGCCAGCAGCTCCGGGGCTAGCGGGGGGGCCGCAGAGACCCAGTACTTC.

The CDR3 nucleotides read TGTGCCAGCAGCGGACAGGGAATCACTGAAGCTTTCTTT. This codes for CASSGQGITEAFF. The genes are TRBV2 and TRBJ1-1; 8 bases are a match to TRBD1. J gave up 4 bases and V 6 bases, and 4 bases lay outside the gene matches. In germline, CDR1 is SNHLY, CDR2 FYNNEI. The CDR3 length is 13 residues.

This clone has a single count. This chain connects TRBV12-5 to TRBJ2-1, with 7 bases that match TRBD2. The ends lost 6 bases at V and 9 bases at J; junction bases unmatched: 14. The CDR3 totals 15 residues. Germline CDR1 is LGHNT and CDR2 is FRNRAP. The CDR3 is CASGPSAGTIGEQFF. For the CDR3, the DNA is TGTGCTAGTGGCCCCTCGGCAGGGACTATCGGTGAGCAGTTCTTC. The full variable domain, completed using reference TRBV12-5 and TRBJ2-1, is DARVTQTPRHKVTEMGQEVTMRCQPILGHNTVFWYRQTMMQGLELLAYFRNRAPLDDSGMPKDRFSAEMPDATLATLKIQPSEPRDSAVYFCASGPSAGTIGEQFFGPGTRLTVL.

For the CDR3, the DNA is TGTGCCAGCAGTGGAGGACAGTTCAATCAGCCCCAGCATTTT. This gives the protein CASSGGQFNQPQHF. This rearrangement joins TRBV2 to TRBJ1-5; TRBD1 is a possible D gene (6 bases). Germline assignment: CDR1 SNHLY and CDR2 FYNNEI. V was cut by 4 bases and J by 3 bases, with 10 bases left in between. The CDR3 length is 14 residues.

This chain joins TRBV6-5 and TRBJ1-3; D not certain. There are 15 residues in the CDR3. V shed 2 bases and J shed 3 bases, with 11 bases lying between them. Germline assignment: CDR1 MNHEY and CDR2 SVGAGI. The CDR3 reads CASSYAGAVGNTIYF. The CDR3 DNA sequence: TGTGCCAGCAGTTACGCCGGTGCAGTTGGAAACACCATATATTTT.